This T cell receptor (beta chain) comes out of a study of STAT5B mutations in CD4+ large granular lymphocyte leukemia. Findings of the study overall: Without putative leukemic clones, patient CD4-sorted repertoires remained more clonal than healthy CD4+ repertoires.

With respect to this clone: Its antigen is undetermined.

Per germline, CDR1 SGHNT and CDR2 YYREEE (reference sequence). The CDR3 runs 14 residues. Trimming took off 0 bases at V and 3 bases at J, with 9 bases between the two ends. Source study methods: Productive clonotypes were detectable down to 2.59 x 10-5 frequency. The repertoire was sequenced with immunoSEQ multiplex PCR; TCRdb's copy has only in-frame clones and lacks some. V, J and clone size were drawn from that table, and D and trimming were deduced from the DNA. The table includes about 8,400 clones, about nine tenths detected once. The sample consisted of PBMCs. This chain connects TRBV5-4 to TRBJ2-5; no clear D. The clonotype originates from a woman in her seventies with CD4+ T-cell large granular lymphocyte leukemia. CDR3 protein: CASSLGVAEETQYF. The CDR3 region has the DNA TGTGCCAGCAGCTTGGGAGTGGCGGAAGAGACCCAGTACTTC.